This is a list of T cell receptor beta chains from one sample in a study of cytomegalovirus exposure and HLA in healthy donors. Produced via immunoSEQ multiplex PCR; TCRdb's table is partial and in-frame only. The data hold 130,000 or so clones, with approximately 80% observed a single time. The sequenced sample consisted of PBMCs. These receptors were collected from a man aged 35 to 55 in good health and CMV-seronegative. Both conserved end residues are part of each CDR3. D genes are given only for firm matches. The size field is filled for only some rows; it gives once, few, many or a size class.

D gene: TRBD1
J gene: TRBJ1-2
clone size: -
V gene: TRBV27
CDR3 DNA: TGTGCCAGCAGCAATATGGGGACAGGGACATATGGCTACACCTTC
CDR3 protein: CASSNMGTGTYGYTF

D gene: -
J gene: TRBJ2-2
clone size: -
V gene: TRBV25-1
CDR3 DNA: TGTGCCAGCAGTGGACAACATGACACCGGGGAGCTGTTTTTT
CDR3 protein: CASSGQHDTGELFF

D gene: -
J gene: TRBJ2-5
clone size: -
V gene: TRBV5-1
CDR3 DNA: TGCGCCAGCAGCACTGCAGGCGGACTAAACCAAGAGACCCAGTACTTC
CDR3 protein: CASSTAGGLNQETQYF

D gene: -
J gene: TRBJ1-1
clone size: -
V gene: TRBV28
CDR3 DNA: TGTGCCAGCAGTTACGGGGACACTGAAGCTTTCTTT
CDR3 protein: CASSYGDTEAFF

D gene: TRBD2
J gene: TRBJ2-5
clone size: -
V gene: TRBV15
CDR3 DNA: TGTGCCACCAGCAGAGATAGGACTAGCGGCGAGACCCAGTACTTC
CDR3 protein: CATSRDRTSGETQYF

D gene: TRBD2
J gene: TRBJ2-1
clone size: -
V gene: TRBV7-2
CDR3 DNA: TGTGCCAGCAGGCCGGGACTAGCGGGAAATGAGCAGTTCTTC
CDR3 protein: CASRPGLAGNEQFF

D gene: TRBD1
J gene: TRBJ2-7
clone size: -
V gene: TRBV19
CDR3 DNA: TGTGCCAGTAGTATTCCTGGGACAGGATTTACCCAGTACTTC
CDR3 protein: CASSIPGTGFTQYF

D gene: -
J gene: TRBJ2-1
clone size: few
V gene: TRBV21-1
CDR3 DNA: TGTGCCAGCAGCAACAGGATAGACAGGGTAAGCTCCTACAATGAGCAGTTCTTC
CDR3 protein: CASSNRIDRVSSYNEQFF

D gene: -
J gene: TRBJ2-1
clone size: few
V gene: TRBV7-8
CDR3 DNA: TGTGCCAGCAGCTCCTTAAATGAGCAGTTCTTC
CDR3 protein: CASSSLNEQFF

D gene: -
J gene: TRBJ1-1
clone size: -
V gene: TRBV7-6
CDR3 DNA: TGTGCCAGCAGCCCGACACGGAGGGCTGAAGCTTTCTTT
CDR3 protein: CASSPTRRAEAFF

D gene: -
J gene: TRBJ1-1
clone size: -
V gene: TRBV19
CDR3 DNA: TGTGCCAGTAGTATTAGGGACCACAGGGCTGGGTCCTCTGAAGCTTTCTTT
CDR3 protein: CASSIRDHRAGSSEAFF

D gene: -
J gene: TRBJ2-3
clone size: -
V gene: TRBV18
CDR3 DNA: TGTGCCAGCTCACCAATAAGCACAGATACGCAGTATTTT
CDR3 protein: CASSPISTDTQYF

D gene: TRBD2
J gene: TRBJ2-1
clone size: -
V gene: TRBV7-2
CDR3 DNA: TGTGCCAGCAGCTTTGAACTAGCGGGAGGCAGCTCCTACAATGAGCAGTTCTTC
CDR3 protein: CASSFELAGGSSYNEQFF

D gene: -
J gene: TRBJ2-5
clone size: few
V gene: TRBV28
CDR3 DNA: TGTGCCAGCAGTTTACAGGGGTACAGGGAGACCCAGTACTTC
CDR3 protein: CASSLQGYRETQYF

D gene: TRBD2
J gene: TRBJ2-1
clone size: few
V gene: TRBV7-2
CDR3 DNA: TGTGCCAGCAGCTTCCGCGGGGGGGCCCACCCCGAGGAAAGATCACAGTTCTTC
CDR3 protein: CASSFRGGAHPEERSQFF

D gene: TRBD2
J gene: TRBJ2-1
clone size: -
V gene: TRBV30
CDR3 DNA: TGTGCCTGGAGGAGCGGGAGCTCCTACAATGAGCAGTTCTTC
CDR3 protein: CAWRSGSSYNEQFF

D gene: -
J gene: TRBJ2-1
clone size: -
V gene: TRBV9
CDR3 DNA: TGTGCCAGCAGCCTCCTGGACCTGCAGGGTGAGCAGTTCTTC
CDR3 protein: CASSLLDLQGEQFF

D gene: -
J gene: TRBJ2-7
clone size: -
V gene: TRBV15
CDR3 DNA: TGTGCCACCAGCAGAGATGGGCGCTACGAGCAGTACTTC
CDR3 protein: CATSRDGRYEQYF

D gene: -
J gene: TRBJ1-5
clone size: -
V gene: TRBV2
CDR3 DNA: TGTGCCAGCAGTGTTGGAGGAGTTAATCAGCCCCAGCATTTT
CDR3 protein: CASSVGGVNQPQHF

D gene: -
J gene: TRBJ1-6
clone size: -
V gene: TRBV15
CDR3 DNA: TGTGCCACCAGCAGATCAGCGACAGATACTTCACCCCTCCACTTT
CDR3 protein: CATSRSATDTSPLHF

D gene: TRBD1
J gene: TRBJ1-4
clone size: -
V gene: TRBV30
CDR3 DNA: TGTGCCTGGAGTGTAGGGGGCCTCGCTGAAAAACTGTTTTTT
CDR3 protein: CAWSVGGLAEKLFF

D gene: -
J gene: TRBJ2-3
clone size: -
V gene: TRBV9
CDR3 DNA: TGTGCCAGCAGCGTAGGTAGCGCTAGCACAGATACGCAGTATTTT
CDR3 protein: CASSVGSASTDTQYF

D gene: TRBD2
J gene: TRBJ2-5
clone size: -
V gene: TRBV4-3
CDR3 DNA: TGCGCCAGCAGCCAAGATATCTCTAGCGGGGGCCTCGGGGAGACCCAGTACTTC
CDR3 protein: CASSQDISSGGLGETQYF

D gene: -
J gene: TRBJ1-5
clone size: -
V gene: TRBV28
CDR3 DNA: TGTGCCAGCAGTTTGCGGGGGGTGATTAGCAATCAGCCCCAGCATTTT
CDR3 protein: CASSLRGVISNQPQHF

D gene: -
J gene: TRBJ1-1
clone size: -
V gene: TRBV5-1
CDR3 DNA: TGCGCCAGCAGCCCGGGAATGAACACTGAAGCTTTCTTT
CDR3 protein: CASSPGMNTEAFF

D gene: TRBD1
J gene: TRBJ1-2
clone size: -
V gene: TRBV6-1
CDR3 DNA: TGTGCCAGCCAGGGGGCAGGCTACACCTTC
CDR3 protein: CASQGAGYTF

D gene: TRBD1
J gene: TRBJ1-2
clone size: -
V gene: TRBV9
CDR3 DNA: TGTGCCAGCAGCGTGATAGGGACAGGGGCGCCTAGCTACACCTTC
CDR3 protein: CASSVIGTGAPSYTF

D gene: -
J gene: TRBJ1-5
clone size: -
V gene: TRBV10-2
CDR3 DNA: TGCGCCAGCAGTGAATTTTATAGCAATCAGCCCCAGCATTTT
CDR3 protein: CASSEFYSNQPQHF

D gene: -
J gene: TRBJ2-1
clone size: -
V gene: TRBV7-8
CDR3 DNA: TGTGCCAGCAGCTTGGCTGACAATGAGCAGTTCTTC
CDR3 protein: CASSLADNEQFF